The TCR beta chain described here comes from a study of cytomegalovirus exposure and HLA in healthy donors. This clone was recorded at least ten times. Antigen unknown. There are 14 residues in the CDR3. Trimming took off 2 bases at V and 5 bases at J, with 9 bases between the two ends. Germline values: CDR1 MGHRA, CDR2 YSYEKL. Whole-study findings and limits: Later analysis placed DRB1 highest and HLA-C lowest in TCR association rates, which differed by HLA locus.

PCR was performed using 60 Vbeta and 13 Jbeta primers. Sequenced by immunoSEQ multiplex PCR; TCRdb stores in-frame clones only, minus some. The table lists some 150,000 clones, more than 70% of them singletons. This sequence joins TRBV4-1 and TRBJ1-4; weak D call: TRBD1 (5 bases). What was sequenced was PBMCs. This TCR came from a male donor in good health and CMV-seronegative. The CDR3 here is CASSQREGNEKLFF. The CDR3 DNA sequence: TGCGCCAGCAGCCAACGGGAGGGGAATGAAAAACTGTTTTTT.